Sequencing of this TCR beta chain was carried out in a study of cytomegalovirus exposure and HLA in healthy donors. On the study more broadly: An early release of data contained approximately 85 million unique TCRs, which came from HLA-typed donors. General observations from the study: Association of 16,951 TCR beta sequences with HLA alleles was found at 0.05 false discovery rate in a later analysis. According to reports, the classifier identified cytomegalovirus status with high specificity and sensitivity. For TCR beta chains, V- and J-gene trimming was later linked to a missense DCLRE1C variant.

CDR1 LNHDA and CDR2 SQIVND come from the germline V gene (reference sequence). The CDR3 totals 16 residues. With 5 bases removed from V and 1 base from J, the gap between germline ends came to 16 bases. About this clone: Its cognate antigen is unknown.

This PCR relied on a set of 60 Vbeta primers and 13 Jbeta primers. Using immunoSEQ multiplex PCR, the repertoire was profiled, and TCRdb retains in-frame clones only, with some absent. The sample gives 250,000 to 350,000 clones, roughly 88% of which show up once; roughly 4% is in the top ten. The TCR originated in a man aged 35-49 years in good health and CMV-seropositive. Sample: PBMCs. This chain connects TRBV19 to TRBJ2-3; D is undetermined. The DNA for the CDR3 is TGTGCCAGTAGTCCTAATATCGGCGAGGGCACAGATACGCAGTATTTT. Protein product: CASSPNIGEGTDTQYF.